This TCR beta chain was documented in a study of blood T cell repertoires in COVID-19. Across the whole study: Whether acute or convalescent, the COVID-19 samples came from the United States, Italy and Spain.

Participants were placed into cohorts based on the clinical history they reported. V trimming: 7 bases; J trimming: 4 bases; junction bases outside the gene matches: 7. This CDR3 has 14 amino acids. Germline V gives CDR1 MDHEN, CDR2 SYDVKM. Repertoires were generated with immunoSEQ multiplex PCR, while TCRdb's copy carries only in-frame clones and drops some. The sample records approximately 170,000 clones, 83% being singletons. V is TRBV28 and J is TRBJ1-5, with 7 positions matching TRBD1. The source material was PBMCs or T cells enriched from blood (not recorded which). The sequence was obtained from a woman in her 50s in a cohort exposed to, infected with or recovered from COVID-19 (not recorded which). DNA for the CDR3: TGTGCCAGCAAACGGGACAGCCTGAATCAGCCCCAGCATTTT. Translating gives CASKRDSLNQPQHF.